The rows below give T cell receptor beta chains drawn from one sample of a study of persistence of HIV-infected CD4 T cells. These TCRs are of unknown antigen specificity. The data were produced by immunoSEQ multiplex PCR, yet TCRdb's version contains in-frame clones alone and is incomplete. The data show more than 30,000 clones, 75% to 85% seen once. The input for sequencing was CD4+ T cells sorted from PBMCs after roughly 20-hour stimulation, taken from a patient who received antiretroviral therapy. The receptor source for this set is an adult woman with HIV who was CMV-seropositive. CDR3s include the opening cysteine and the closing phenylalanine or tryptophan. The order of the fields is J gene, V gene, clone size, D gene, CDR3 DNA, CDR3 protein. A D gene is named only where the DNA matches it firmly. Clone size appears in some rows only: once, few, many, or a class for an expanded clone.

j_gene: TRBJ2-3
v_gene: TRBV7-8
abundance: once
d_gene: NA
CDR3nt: TGTGCCAGCAGCTTGTCAGACAGTAGCACAGATACGCAGTATTTT
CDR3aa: CASSLSDSSTDTQYF

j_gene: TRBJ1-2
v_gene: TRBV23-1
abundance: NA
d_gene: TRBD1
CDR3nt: TGCGCCAGCAGTCGGTACAGGGGTTTCGACTATGGCTACACCTTC
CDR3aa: CASSRYRGFDYGYTF

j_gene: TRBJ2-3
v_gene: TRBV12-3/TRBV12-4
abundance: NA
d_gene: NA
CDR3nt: TGTGCCAGCAGTTCGTACACAGATACGCAGTATTTT
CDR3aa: CASSSYTDTQYF

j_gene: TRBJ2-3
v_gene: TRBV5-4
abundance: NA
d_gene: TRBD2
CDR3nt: TGTGCCAGCAGCTTAGGCGGGGGAGCTAGCACAGATACGCAGTATTTT
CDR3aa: CASSLGGGASTDTQYF

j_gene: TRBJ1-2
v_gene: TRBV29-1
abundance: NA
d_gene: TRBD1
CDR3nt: TGCAGCGTGGGGCAGGGGGCTGGCTATGGCTACACCTTC
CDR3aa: CSVGQGAGYGYTF

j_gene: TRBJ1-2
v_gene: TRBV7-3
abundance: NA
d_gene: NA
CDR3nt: TGTGCCAGCAGTCGTGCGGGCGGAGATGGCTACACCTTC
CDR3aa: CASSRAGGDGYTF

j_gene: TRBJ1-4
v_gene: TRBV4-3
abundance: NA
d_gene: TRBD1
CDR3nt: TGCGCCAGCAGCCAAGGGGGAAGACAGGGAAATGAAAAACTGTTTTTT
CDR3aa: CASSQGGRQGNEKLFF

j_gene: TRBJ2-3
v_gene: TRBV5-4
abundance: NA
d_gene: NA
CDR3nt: TGTGCCAGCAGCCCCTTGCTAAGGAGGGAAAGTCCTCAAGATACGCAGTATTTT
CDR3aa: CASSPLLRRESPQDTQYF

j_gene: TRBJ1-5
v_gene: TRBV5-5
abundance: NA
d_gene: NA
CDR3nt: TGTGCCAGCAGCTTCAGCAGGGGCAATCAGCCCCAGCATTTT
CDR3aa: CASSFSRGNQPQHF

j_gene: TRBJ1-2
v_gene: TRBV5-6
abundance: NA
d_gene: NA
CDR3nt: TGTGCCAGCAGCTTCGGGGCGAGAGGGTACACCTTC
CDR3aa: CASSFGARGYTF

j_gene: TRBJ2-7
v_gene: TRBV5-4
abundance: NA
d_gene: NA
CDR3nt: TGTGCCAGCAGCTTGGAACTCGGCGAGCAGTACTTC
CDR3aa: CASSLELGEQYF

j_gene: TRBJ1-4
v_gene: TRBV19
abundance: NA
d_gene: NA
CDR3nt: TGTGCCAGTAGTTCCAGGGAGACTTTTGAAAAACTGTTTTTT
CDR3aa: CASSSRETFEKLFF

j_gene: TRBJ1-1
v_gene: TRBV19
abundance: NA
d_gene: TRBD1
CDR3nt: TGTGCCAGCAAGACTGGACAGGGGACAAGCACTGAAGCTTTCTTT
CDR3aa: CASKTGQGTSTEAFF

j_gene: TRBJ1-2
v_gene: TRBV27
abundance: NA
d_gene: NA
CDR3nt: TGTGCCAGCAGTCCACGGCGGACAGCCATCAACTATGGCTACACCTTC
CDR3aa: CASSPRRTAINYGYTF

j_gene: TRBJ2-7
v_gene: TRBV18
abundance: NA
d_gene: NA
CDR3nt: TGTGCCAGCTCAGCCGGGACTCCCTCCTACGAGCAGTACTTC
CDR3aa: CASSAGTPSYEQYF

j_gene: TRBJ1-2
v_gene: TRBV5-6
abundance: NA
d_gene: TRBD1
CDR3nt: TGTGCCAGCAGCTTGCGGACAGGGGAAGGCTACACCTTC
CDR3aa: CASSLRTGEGYTF

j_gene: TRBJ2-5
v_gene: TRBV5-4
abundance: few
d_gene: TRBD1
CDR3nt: TGTGCCAGCAGCTTTCAAGCGAGGGGGCCCCAAGAGACCCAGTACTTC
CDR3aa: CASSFQARGPQETQYF

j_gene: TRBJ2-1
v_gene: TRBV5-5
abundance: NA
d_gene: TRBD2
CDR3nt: TGTGCCAGCAGCTCCCTGAGTGGACTAGCGGCGCAGTTCTTC
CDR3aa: CASSSLSGLAAQFF

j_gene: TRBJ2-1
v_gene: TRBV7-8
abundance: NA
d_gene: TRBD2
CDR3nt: TGTGCCAGCAACTATGGCAGCGGGATGTACAATGAGCAGTTCTTC
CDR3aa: CASNYGSGMYNEQFF

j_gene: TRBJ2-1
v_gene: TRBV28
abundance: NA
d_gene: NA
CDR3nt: TGTGCCAGCAGCCAAGGGGGAGGAGGGGTACATGAGCAGTTCTTC
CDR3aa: CASSQGGGGVHEQFF

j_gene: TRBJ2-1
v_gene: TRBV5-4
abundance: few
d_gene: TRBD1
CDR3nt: TGTGCCAGCAGCTCCGGGACAGGGTTTCCCCCTAACAGGATGGAGCAGTTCTTC
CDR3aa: CASSSGTGFPPNRMEQFF

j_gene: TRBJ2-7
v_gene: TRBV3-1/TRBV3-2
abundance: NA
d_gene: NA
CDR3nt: TGTGCCAGCAGCCAAGGGGCCCACGAGCAGTACTTC
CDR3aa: CASSQGAHEQYF

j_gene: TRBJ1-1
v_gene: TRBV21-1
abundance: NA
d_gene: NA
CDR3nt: TGTGCCAGCAGCAAAGAGGCAGGGGTATTGGGCACTGAAGCTTTCTTT
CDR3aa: CASSKEAGVLGTEAFF

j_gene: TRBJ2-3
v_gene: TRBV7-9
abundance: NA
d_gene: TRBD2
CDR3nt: TGTGCCAGCAGCCAACTAGCGGGGGGGCGGGATACGCAGTATTTT
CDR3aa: CASSQLAGGRDTQYF

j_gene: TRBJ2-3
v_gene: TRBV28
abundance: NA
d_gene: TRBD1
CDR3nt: TGTGCCAGCAGTCTCCGGGACAGGGATCGGTATTTT
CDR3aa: CASSLRDRDRYF

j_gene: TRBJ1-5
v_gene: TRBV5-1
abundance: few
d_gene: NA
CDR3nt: TGCGCCAGCAGCAAGGCCCCAAATCAGCCCCAGCATTTT
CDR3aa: CASSKAPNQPQHF

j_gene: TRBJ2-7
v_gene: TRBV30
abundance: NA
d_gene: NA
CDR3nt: TGTGCCTGGAGCGGCCTGGGGTACGAGCAGTACTTC
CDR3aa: CAWSGLGYEQYF

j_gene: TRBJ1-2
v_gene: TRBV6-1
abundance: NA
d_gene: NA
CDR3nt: TGTGCCAGCAGTGAAGAGGCCTCGCGGTATGGCTACACCTTC
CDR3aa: CASSEEASRYGYTF

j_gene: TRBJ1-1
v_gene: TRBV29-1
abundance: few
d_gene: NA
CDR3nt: TGCAGCGTCTCGAACACTGAAGCTTTCTTT
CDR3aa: CSVSNTEAFF

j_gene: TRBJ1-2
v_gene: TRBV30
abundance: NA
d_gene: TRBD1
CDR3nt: TGTGCCTGGAGGGAGGGGACAGGTGGCTCTAACTATGGCTACACCTTC
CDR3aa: CAWREGTGGSNYGYTF

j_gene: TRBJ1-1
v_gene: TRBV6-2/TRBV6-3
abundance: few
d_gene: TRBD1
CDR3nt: TGTGCCAGCAGTTACTCCGGGACAGGGGTCACTGAAGCTTTCTTT
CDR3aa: CASSYSGTGVTEAFF

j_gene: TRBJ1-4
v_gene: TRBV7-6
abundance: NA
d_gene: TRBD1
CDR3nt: TGTGCCAGCAGTCCTGATCCGGGACAGGTGCCGGGTAATGAAAAACTGTTTTTT
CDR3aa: CASSPDPGQVPGNEKLFF

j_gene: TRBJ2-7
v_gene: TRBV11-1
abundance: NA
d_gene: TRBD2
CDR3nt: TGTGCCAGCAGCTTTAGAGCGGGAGAGACATACGAGCAGTACTTC
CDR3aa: CASSFRAGETYEQYF

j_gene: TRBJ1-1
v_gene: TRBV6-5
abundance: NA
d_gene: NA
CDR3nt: TGTGCCAGCAGCCTGGGGAGTATGAACACTGAAGCTTTCTTT
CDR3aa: CASSLGSMNTEAFF

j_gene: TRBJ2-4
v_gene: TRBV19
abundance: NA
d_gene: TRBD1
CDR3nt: TGTGCCAGTAGTATAGGGGGACAGGGTTTAAACATTCAGTACTTC
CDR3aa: CASSIGGQGLNIQYF

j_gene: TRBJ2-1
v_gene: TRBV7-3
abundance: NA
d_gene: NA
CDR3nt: TGTGCCAGCAGCTCAGCAGTCCAGGGATCTGAGCAGTTCTTC
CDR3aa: CASSSAVQGSEQFF

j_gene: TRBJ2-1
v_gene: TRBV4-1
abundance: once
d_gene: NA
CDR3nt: TGCGCCAGCAGCCAAGAAGGGGAAAACTACAATGAGCAGTTCTTC
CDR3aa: CASSQEGENYNEQFF

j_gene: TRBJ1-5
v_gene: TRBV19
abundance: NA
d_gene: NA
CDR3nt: TGTGCCAGTAGCCGGACGGCCCAACGGCCCCAGCATTTT
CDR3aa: CASSRTAQRPQHF

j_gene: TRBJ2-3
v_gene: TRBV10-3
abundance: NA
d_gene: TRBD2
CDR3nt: TGTGCCATCAGTGAGTCCCCTAGCGGATCTAGCACAGATACGCAGTATTTT
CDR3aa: CAISESPSGSSTDTQYF

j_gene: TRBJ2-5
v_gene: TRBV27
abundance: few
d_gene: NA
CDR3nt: TGTGCCAGCTCCGGCGGCGCCGGGGGTTCCGCCGAGACCCAGTACTTC
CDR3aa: CASSGGAGGSAETQYF

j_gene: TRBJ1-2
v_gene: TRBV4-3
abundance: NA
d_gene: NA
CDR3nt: TGCGCCAGCAGCCAAGATCGAAGGTTGTTTAACTATGGCTACACCTTC
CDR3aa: CASSQDRRLFNYGYTF

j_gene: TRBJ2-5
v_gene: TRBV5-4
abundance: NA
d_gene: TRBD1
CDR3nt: TGTGCCAGCAGCTTGGAGCCCCTCCAGGGGGCGGAGACCCAGTACTTC
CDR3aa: CASSLEPLQGAETQYF

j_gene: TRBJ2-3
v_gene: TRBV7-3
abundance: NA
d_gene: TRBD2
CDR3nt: TGTGCCAGCAGCTCAGCGGGGGATAGCACAGATACGCAGTATTTT
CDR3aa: CASSSAGDSTDTQYF

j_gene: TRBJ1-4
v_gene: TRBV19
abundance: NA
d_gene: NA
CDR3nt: TGTGCCAGTAGTCCGACGGGGGATTGGTTTGAAAAACTGTTTTTT
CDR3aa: CASSPTGDWFEKLFF

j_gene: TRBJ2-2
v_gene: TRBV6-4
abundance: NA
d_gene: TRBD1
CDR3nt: TGTGCCAGCAGTCGAACAGGGGTGCGGGCCACCGGGGAGCTGTTTTTT
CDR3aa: CASSRTGVRATGELFF

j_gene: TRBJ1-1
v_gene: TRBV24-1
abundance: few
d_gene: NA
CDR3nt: TGTGCCACCAGTGATTCCGGGGCCGCGAACACTGAAGCTTTCTTT
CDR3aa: CATSDSGAANTEAFF

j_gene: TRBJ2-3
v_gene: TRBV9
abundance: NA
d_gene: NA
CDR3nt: TGTGCCAGCAGCGTAGCTACCGGACTAACCACGCAGTATTTT
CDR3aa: CASSVATGLTTQYF

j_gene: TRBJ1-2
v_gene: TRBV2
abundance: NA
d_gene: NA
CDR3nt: TGTGCCAGCCTCCTGGGCCTCCATTCTAACTATGGCTACACCTTC
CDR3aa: CASLLGLHSNYGYTF

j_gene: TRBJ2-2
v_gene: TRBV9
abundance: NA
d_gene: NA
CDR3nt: TGTGCCAGCAGCGTCACCTCGTCCATTACCGGGGAGCTGTTTTTT
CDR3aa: CASSVTSSITGELFF

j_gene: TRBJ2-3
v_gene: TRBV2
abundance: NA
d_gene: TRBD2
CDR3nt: TGTGCCAGCAGTCCCCTAGCGGGGGGGCTGGGAGATACGCAGTATTTT
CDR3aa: CASSPLAGGLGDTQYF

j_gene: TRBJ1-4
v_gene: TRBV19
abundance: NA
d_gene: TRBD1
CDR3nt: TGTGCCAGTAGAAAAACACTGGGACAGATTAATGAAAAACTGTTTTTT
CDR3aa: CASRKTLGQINEKLFF

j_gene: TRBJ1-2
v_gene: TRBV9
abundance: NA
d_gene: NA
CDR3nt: TGTGCCAGCAGCGTGGGGGGCCACTATGGCTACACCTTC
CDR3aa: CASSVGGHYGYTF

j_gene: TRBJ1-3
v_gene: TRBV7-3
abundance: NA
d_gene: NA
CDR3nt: TGTGCCAGCAACTTATCGGGCCCGAGCTCTGGAAACACCATATATTTT
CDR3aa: CASNLSGPSSGNTIYF